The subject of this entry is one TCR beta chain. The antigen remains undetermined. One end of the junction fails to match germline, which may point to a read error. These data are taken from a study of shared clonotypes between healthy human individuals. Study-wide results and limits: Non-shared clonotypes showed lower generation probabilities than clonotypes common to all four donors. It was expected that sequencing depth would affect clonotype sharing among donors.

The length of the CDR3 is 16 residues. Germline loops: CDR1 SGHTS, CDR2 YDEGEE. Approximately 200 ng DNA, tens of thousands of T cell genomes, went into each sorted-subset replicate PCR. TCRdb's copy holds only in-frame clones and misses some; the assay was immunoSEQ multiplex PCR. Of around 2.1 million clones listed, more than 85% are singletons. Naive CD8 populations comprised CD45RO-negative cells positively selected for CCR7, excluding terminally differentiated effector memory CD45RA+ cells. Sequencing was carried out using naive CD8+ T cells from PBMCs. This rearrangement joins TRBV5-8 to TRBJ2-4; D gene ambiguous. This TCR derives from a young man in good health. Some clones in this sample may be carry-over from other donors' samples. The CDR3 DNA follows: TGTGCCAGCAGCTTAGGAGTTGGTCCGGCCAATAACATTCAGTACTTC. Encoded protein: CASSLGVGPANNIQYF.